A selection of T cell receptor beta chains follows, all from one sample in a study of cytomegalovirus exposure and HLA in healthy donors. Measured with immunoSEQ multiplex PCR; TCRdb has only the in-frame clones, and not every one. This sample has 180,000 or so clones; 9.5% occur once, and the top ten carry about 1.2%. Sequences were obtained from PBMCs. The receptor set was obtained from a woman in her 30s in good health and CMV-seropositive. The CDR3 runs from the conserved cysteine through the conserved F or W. A D gene is named only where the DNA matches it firmly. Rows give clone size only sometimes, using once, few, many, or a class for an expanded clone.

>TRBD1|NA|TRBV7-9|TRBJ1-4
TGTGCCAGCAGCCGCCGGACAGGAAATGAAAAACTGTTTTTT
CASSRRTGNEKLFF
>TRBD2|NA|TRBV5-1|TRBJ2-2
TGCGCCAGCAGCGGAGAGGGGCTAGCGGACTACACCGGGGAGCTGTTTTTT
CASSGEGLADYTGELFF
>NA|few|TRBV5-1|TRBJ2-5
TGCGCCAGCAGCACTAACAGGTTCCAAGAGACCCAGTACTTC
CASSTNRFQETQYF
>TRBD1|few|TRBV19|TRBJ1-5
TGTGCCAGTTCCCAGGGGGCCCTTAGCAATCAGCCCCAGCATTTT
CASSQGALSNQPQHF
>NA|NA|TRBV6-1|TRBJ2-3
TGTGCCAGTCAGGGAGATACGCAGTATTTT
CASQGDTQYF
>NA|NA|TRBV12-5|TRBJ1-1
TGTGCTAGTGGTTTGGCACTGAAACGTATTCGGGATATGAACACTGAAGCTTTCTTT
CASGLALKRIRDMNTEAFF
>TRBD2|NA|TRBV4-2|TRBJ2-2
TGTGCCAGCAGCCAAGATCCTCCGGGACTAGCGGGAATATTTACCGGGGAGCTGTTTTTT
CASSQDPPGLAGIFTGELFF
>TRBD2|few|TRBV2|TRBJ2-2
TGTGCCAGCAGTGAGTCCCCGCGTACGGGAGGGCCCGGGGAGCTGTTTTTT
CASSESPRTGGPGELFF
>NA|NA|TRBV20-1|TRBJ2-4
TGCAGTGCCCCGTTGAATCAGAATACGTACTTC
CSAPLNQNTYF
>NA|NA|TRBV5-4|TRBJ1-2
TGTGCCAGCAGCTCCGTAGGGGCCCTAAATGGCTACACCTTC
CASSSVGALNGYTF
>NA|NA|TRBV2|TRBJ2-5
TGTGCCAGTCTAACCAGTGGGGCCAAAGAGACCCAGTACTTC
CASLTSGAKETQYF
>NA|NA|TRBV5-6|TRBJ2-5
TGTGCCAGCAGCATCGACATTCAAGAGACCCAGTACTTC
CASSIDIQETQYF
>NA|NA|TRBV29-1|TRBJ1-4
TGCAGCGCTACTAAGGCAGCTAATGAAAAACTGTTTTTT
CSATKAANEKLFF
>TRBD2|NA|TRBV7-2|TRBJ2-3
TGTGCCAGCAGCTTAGGAGCGGGAACGACAGATACGCAGTATTTT
CASSLGAGTTDTQYF
>NA|NA|TRBV19|TRBJ1-5
TGTGCCAGTAGTAGAGAGGGACTCGCTAATCAGCCCCAGCATTTT
CASSREGLANQPQHF
>NA|few|TRBV30|TRBJ2-1
TGTGCCTGGACTGAAACGGACAATGAGCAGTTCTTC
CAWTETDNEQFF